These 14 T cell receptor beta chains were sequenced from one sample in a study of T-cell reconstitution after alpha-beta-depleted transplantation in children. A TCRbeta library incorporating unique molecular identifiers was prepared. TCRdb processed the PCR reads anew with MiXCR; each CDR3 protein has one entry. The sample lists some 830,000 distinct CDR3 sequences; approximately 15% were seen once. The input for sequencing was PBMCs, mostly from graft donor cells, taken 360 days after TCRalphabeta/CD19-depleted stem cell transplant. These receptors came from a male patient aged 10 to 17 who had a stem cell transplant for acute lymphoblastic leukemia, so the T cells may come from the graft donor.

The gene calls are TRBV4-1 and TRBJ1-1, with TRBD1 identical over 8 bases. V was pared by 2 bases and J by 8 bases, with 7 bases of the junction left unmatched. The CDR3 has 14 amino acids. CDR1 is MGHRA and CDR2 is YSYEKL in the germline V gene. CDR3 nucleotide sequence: TGCGCCAGCAGCCAACCGAGACAGGGGCTGGAAGCTTTCTTT. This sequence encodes CASSQPRQGLEAFF.

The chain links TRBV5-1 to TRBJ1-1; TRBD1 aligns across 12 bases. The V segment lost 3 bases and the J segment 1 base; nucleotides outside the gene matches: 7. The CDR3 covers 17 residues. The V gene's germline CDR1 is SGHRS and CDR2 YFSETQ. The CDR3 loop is CASSSGTGGARNTEAFF. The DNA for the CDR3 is TGCGCCAGCAGCTCGGGGACAGGGGGCGCGCGGAACACTGAAGCTTTCTTT.

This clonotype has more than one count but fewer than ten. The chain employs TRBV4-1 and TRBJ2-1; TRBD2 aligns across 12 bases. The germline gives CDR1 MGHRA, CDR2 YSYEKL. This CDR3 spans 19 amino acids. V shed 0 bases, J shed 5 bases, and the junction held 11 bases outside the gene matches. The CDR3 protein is CASSQDVASGRAGHNEQFF. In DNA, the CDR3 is TGCGCCAGCAGCCAAGATGTGGCTAGCGGGAGGGCCGGGCACAATGAGCAGTTCTTC.

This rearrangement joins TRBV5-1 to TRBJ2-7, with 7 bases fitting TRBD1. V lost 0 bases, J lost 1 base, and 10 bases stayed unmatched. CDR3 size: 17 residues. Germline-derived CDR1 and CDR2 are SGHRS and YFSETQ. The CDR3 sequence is CASSLETIGDRSYEQYF. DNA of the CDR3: TGCGCCAGCAGCTTGGAAACCATAGGGGACAGATCCTACGAGCAGTACTTC.

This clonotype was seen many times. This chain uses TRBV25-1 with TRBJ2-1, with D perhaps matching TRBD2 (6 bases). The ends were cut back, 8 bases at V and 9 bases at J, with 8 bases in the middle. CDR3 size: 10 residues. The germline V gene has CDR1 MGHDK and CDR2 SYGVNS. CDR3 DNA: TGTGCCAGCGGGGGGTTTGAGCAGTTCTTC. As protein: CASGGFEQFF.

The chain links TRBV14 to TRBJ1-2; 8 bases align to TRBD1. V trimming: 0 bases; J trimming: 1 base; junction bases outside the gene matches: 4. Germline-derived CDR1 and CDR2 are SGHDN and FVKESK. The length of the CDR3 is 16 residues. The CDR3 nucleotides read TGTGCCAGCAGCCAAGAAGGAACAGGGGGTAACTATGGCTACACCTTC. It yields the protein CASSQEGTGGNYGYTF.

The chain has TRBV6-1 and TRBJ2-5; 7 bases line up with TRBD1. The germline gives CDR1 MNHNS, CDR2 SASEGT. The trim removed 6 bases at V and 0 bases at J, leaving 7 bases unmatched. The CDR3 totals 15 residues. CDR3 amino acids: CASRDPGQNQETQYF. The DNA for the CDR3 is TGTGCCAGCAGGGACCCGGGACAGAACCAAGAGACCCAGTACTTC.

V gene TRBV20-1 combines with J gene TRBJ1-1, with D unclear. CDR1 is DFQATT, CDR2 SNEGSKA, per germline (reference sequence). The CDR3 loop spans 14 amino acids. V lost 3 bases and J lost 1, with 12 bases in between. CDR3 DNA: TGCAGTGCTAGGTTGGCAGGCCCGAACACTGAAGCTTTCTTT. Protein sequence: CSARLAGPNTEAFF.

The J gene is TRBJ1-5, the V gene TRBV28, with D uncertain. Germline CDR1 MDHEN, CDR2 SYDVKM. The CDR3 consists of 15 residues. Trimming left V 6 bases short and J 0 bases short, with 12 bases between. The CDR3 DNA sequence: TGTGCCAGCAGGGTGCTGGAGTATAGCAATCAGCCCCAGCATTTT. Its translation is CASRVLEYSNQPQHF. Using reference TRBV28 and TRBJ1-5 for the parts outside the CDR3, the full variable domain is DVKVTQSSRYLVKRTGEKVFLECVQDMDHENMFWYRQDPGLGLRLIYFSYDVKMKEKGDIPEGYSVSREKKERFSLILESASTNQTSMYLCASRVLEYSNQPQHFGDGTRLSIL.

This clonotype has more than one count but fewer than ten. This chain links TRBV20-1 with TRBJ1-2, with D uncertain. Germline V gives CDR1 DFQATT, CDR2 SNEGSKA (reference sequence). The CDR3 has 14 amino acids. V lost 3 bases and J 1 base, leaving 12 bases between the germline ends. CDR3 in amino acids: CSASTGFRNYGYTF. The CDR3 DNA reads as TGCAGTGCTAGTACTGGCTTCCGTAACTATGGCTACACCTTC.

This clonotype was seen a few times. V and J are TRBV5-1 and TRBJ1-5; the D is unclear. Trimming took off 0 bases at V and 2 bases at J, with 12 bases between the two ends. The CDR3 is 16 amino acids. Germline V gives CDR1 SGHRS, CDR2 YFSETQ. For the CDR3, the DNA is TGCGCCAGCAGCTTGGAAGGGATGTGGGGCAATCAGCCCCAGCATTTT. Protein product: CASSLEGMWGNQPQHF.

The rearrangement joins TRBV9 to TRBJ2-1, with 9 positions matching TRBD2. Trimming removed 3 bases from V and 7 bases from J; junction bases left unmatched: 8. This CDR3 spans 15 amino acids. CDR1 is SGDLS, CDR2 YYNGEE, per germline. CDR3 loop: CASSGTGTSRNEQFF. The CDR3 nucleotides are TGTGCCAGCAGCGGAACCGGGACTAGCCGTAATGAGCAGTTCTTC.

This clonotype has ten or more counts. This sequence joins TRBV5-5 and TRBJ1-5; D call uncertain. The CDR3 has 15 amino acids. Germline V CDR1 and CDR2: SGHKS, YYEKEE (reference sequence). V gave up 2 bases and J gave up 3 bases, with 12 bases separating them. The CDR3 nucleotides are TGTGCCAGCAGCTTTGGGGAGGGAGCCAATCAGCCCCAGCATTTT. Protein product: CASSFGEGANQPQHF.

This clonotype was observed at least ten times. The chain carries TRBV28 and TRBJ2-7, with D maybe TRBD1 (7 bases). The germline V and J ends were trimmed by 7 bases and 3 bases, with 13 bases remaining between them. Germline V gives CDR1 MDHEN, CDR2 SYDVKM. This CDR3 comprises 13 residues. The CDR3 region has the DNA TGTGCCAGCACCTCCAGGGGGGTCTACGAGCAGTACTTC. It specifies CASTSRGVYEQYF.